Sequencing of this T cell receptor beta chain was carried out in a study of blood T cell repertoires in COVID-19. About the research overall: Specimens from acute and convalescent COVID-19 originated in the United States, Italy and Spain.

Sequencing was performed with immunoSEQ multiplex PCR; in TCRdb, only in-frame clones are kept and a portion is missing. The sample shows some 55,000 clones, less than 95% of them seen only once. The sequenced material came from peripheral blood. This receptor was obtained from a woman in her forties with active COVID-19.

CDR3 region: CASSYSTGELFF. The CDR3 DNA sequence: TGTGCCAGCAGCTACTCCACCGGGGAGCTGTTTTTT. The rearrangement links TRBV3-1 (or the pseudogene TRBV3-2) to TRBJ2-2; no firm D call. Trimming removed 5 bases from V and 4 bases from J, with 5 bases in between. This CDR3 contains 12 residues. Germline V gene lookup returns CDR1 LGHDT and CDR2 YNNKEL (reference sequence).